The clone carrying this T cell receptor beta chain was observed a few times. The sample comes from a study of cytomegalovirus exposure and HLA in healthy donors. Across the whole study: An analysis done earlier identified about 120 million unique TCR beta sequences from 150 million to 200 million T cells.

CDR1 and CDR2 (germline): MNHEY, SMNVEV (reference sequence). There are 14 residues in the CDR3. V dropped 2 bases and J dropped 8; count of bases not matched to a gene: 8. The primer mix had 60 Vbeta and 13 Jbeta primers. Sequenced by immunoSEQ multiplex PCR; TCRdb stores in-frame clones only, minus some. This table holds about 170,000 clones, around 78% found once. What was sequenced was PBMCs. This clonotype was obtained from a woman in her 30s in good health and CMV-seropositive. V gene TRBV27 combines with J gene TRBJ1-2, with 7 bases identical to TRBD1. This chain's CDR3 is CASSLIGTAKGYTF. The CDR3 nucleotides read TGTGCCAGCAGTTTAATAGGGACAGCAAAGGGCTACACCTTC.